This T cell receptor beta chain was obtained from a study of blood T cells in healthy people across ages. General study results and limits: A strong correlation was found between TCR beta diversity and the percentage of naive T cells.

On this clonotype itself: The antigen is unknown.

The authors ran a second PCR of about 7 to 11 cycles using a sample-barcoded 5' primer and a J-beta primer mix. Paired-end reads containing CDR3 totaled no fewer than 2.5 million for each sample. One entry per CDR3 protein results from TCRdb running MiXCR on the 5' RACE reads. The sample consists of around 400,000 distinct CDR3 sequences, approximately 52% of them appearing once. Germline V lookup: CDR1 DFQATT, CDR2 SNEGSKA (reference sequence). The CDR3 is 13 amino acids. Trimming removed 5 bases at V and 5 bases at J, with 15 bases between. This receptor was obtained from a man in his sixties in good health. The V call is TRBV20-1, the J call TRBJ1-1; no definite D call. Material for sequencing was blood. CDR3 coding DNA: TGCAGTGCTCCCCCTACATCGAGAACTGAAGCTTTCTTT. It codes for CSAPPTSRTEAFF.